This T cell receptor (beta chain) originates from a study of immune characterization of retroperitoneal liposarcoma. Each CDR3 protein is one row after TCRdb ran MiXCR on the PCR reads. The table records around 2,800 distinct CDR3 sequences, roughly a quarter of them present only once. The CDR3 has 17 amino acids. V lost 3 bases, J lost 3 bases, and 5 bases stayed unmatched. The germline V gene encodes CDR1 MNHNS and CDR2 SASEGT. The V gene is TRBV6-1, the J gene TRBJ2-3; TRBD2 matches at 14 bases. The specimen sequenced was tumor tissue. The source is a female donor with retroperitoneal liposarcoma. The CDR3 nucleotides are TGTGCCAGCAGTGAGGGGACTAGCGGGAGAGTGACAGATACGCAGTATTTT. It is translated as CASSEGTSGRVTDTQYF.